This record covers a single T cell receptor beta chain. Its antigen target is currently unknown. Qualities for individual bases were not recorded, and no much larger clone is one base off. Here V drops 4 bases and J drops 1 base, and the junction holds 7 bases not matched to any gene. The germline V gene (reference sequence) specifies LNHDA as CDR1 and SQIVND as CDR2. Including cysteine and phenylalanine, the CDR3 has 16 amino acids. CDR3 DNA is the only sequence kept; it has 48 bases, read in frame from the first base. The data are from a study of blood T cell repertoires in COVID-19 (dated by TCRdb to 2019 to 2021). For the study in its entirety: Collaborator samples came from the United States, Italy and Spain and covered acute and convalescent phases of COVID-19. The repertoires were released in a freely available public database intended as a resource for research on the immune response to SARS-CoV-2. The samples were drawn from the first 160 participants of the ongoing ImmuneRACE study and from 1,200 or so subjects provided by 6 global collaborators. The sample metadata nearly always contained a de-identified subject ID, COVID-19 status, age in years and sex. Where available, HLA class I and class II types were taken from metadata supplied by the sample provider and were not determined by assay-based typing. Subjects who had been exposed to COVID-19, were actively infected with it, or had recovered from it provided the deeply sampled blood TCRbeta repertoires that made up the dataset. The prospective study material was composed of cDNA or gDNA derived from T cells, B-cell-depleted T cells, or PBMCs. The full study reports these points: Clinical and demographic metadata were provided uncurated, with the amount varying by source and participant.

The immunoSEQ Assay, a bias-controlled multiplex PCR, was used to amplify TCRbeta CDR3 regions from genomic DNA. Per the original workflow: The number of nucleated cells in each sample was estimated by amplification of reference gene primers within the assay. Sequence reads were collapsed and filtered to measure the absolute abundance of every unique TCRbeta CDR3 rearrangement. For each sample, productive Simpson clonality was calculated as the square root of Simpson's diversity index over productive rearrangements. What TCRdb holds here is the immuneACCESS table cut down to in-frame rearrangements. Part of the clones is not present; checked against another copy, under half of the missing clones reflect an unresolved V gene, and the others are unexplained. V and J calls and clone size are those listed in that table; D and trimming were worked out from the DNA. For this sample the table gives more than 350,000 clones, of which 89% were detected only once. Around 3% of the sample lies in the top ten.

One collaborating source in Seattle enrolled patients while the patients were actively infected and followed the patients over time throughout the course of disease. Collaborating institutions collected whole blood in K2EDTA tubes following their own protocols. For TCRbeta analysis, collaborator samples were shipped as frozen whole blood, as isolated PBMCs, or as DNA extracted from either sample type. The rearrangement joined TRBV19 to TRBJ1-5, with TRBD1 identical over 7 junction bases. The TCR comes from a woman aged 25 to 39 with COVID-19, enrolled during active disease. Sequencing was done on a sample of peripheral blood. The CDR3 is CASSKRDRASNQPQHF. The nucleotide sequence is TGTGCCAGTAGTAAAAGAGACAGGGCGAGCAATCAGCCCCAGCATTTT.